In this sample, the clone carrying this TCR beta chain turned up many times. The antigen is not known. The data originate from a study of response to subunit inactivated influenza vaccine. TCRdb itself ran the RT-PCR reads through MiXCR, one entry per CDR3 protein. The table has roughly 570,000 distinct CDR3 sequences, over 10% seen once. Broader study findings: It was suggested by the authors that few new T cells are recruited by each seasonal influenza vaccination.

This CDR3 has 13 residues. Trimming at V came to 5 bases and at J to 6 bases, leaving 3 bases not matched to a gene. The source was PBMCs from blood, collected more than 35 days after vaccination. The V gene is TRBV12-3 or TRBV12-4, the J gene TRBJ2-3, with 9 bases aligning to TRBD1. The origin of this receptor is a man aged 50-59 years who received an inactivated influenza vaccine. The CDR3 spells CASSTGGRDTQYF. In DNA form, the CDR3 reads TGTGCCAGCAGTACAGGGGGCCGCGATACGCAGTATTTT.